This T cell receptor (beta chain) appears in the sequencing data of a study of T cells in Graves' hyperthyroidism and ophthalmopathy. Per germline, CDR1 MNHNS and CDR2 SASEGT. Trimming stripped 7 bases from V and 4 bases from J, with 16 bases between. The CDR3 spans 14 residues. Amplified TCR beta CDR3 regions derived from RNA transcripts. First-round RT-PCR targeting the TCR CDR3 was performed with the HTBI primer set. TCRdb fed the multiplex PCR reads into MiXCR, producing one record per CDR3 protein. This table has about 380,000 distinct CDR3 sequences, less than 20% appearing once. Any patient presenting with uncontrolled infection, other autoimmune disease, pregnancy or lactation was left out. Every diagnosis used clinical symptoms, serum thyroxine and TRAb, thyroid ultrasound and orbital computed tomography. Fresh peripheral blood, 10 ml, was the source of the PBMCs.

Material: blood. The TCR was taken from a man younger than 35 with Graves' ophthalmopathy. This rearrangement joins TRBV6-1 to TRBJ1-2; D is unresolved. CDR3 sequence (DNA): TGTGCCAGCAAGAATGAGCGGGGAAGCTATGGCTACACCTTC. Its translation is CASKNERGSYGYTF.